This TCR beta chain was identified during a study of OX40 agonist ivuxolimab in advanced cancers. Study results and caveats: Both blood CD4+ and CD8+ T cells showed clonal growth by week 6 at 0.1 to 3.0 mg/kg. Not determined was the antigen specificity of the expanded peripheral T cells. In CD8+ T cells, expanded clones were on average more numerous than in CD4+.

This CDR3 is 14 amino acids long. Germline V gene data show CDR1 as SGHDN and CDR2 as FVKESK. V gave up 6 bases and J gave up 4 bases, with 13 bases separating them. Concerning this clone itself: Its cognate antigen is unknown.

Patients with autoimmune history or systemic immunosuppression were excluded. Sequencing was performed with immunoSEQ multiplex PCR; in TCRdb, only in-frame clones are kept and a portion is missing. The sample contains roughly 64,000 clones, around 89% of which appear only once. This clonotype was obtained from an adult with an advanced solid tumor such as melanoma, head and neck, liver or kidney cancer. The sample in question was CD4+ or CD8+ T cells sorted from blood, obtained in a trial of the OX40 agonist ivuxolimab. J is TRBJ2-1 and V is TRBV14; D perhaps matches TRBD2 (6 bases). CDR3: CASRISGAYNEQFF. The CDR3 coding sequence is TGTGCCAGCAGGATTAGCGGAGCGTACAATGAGCAGTTCTTC.